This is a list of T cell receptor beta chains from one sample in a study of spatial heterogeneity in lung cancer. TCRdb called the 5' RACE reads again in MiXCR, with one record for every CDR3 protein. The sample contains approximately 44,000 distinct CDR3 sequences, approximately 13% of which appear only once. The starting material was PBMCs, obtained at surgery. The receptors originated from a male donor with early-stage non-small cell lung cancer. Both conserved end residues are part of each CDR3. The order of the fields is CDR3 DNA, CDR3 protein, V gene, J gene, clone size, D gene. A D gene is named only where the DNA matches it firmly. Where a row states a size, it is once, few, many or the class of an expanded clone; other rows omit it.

TGTGCCAGCAGCTCTAGGGTCAGGGTAGACCGTTCTAGCACAGATACGCAGTATTTT,CASSSRVRVDRSSTDTQYF,TRBV7-9,TRBJ2-3,many,NA
TGTGCCAGCAGCTCGGACAGGCGTGCATACGAGCAGTACTTC,CASSSDRRAYEQYF,TRBV13,TRBJ2-7,few,TRBD1
TGTGCCATCAGTCCCTCCCCCTACACCCCCAATCAGCCCCAGCATTTT,CAISPSPYTPNQPQHF,TRBV10-3,TRBJ1-5,NA,NA
TGCAGCGTTGGCATGGGGGCAGGTCAGCCCCAGCATTTT,CSVGMGAGQPQHF,TRBV29-1,TRBJ1-5,NA,NA
TGTGCCAGCAGCCTAGGACTGGCCCGGACCTACGAGCAGTACTTC,CASSLGLARTYEQYF,TRBV7-2,TRBJ2-7,NA,NA
TGTGCCAGCAGCGCTACAGGGGGACGGGACGAGCAGTACTTC,CASSATGGRDEQYF,TRBV9,TRBJ2-7,many,TRBD1
TGTGCCAGCAGTCAGGGGGATTGGGAGCCCCAGCATTTT,CASSQGDWEPQHF,TRBV3-1,TRBJ1-5,NA,TRBD1
TGTGCCAGCAGCTTGGGAATAGCAGGCCTCTCTGGAAACACCATATATTTT,CASSLGIAGLSGNTIYF,TRBV5-5,TRBJ1-3,NA,NA
TGCGCCAGCAGTCATCCGAAGAACACTGAAGCTTTCTTT,CASSHPKNTEAFF,TRBV4-1,TRBJ1-1,many,NA
TGCGCCAGCAGCCAAGTTCCCCGTAGCGGGAGGGATACAGATACGCAGTATTTT,CASSQVPRSGRDTDTQYF,TRBV4-3,TRBJ2-3,NA,TRBD2
TGTGCCAGCAGCTTAAGGGAGGGACAAAAGACCCAGTACTTC,CASSLREGQKTQYF,TRBV7-8,TRBJ2-5,many,NA
TGTGCCAGCAGCCCCCTACTAGCGTCCCACAATGAGCAGTTCTTC,CASSPLLASHNEQFF,TRBV7-6,TRBJ2-1,many,TRBD2
TGCAGCGTTATCGCGACAGGGTCGAACACTGAAGCTTTCTTT,CSVIATGSNTEAFF,TRBV29-1,TRBJ1-1,NA,TRBD1
TGTGCCAGCTCACCGGACCCTACTGACTATGGCTACACCTTC,CASSPDPTDYGYTF,TRBV18,TRBJ1-2,many,NA
TGTGCCAGTAGTATGGAGGACAGGTGGATCGAGCAGTTCTTC,CASSMEDRWIEQFF,TRBV19,TRBJ2-1,few,TRBD1
TGTGCCAGCAGCTTATATTTGGGGGGGAACACTGAAGCTTTCTTT,CASSLYLGGNTEAFF,TRBV11-2,TRBJ1-1,few,NA
TGTGCCAGCAGTTTACAGCTGAGACTAGCCAAAAACATTCAGTACTTC,CASSLQLRLAKNIQYF,TRBV28,TRBJ2-4,many,NA
TGTGCCAGCAGTCAATTACAGGGTACCACTGAAGCTTTCTTT,CASSQLQGTTEAFF,TRBV28,TRBJ1-1,many,NA
TGTGCCAGCAGCCAAGTCCAGGGGCAGGGCACTGAAGCTTTCTTT,CASSQVQGQGTEAFF,TRBV14,TRBJ1-1,NA,NA
TGTGCCAGCAGCCACATCCGTGGCTCTGGGGCCAACGTCCTGACTTTC,CASSHIRGSGANVLTF,TRBV7-8,TRBJ2-6,few,NA
TGTGCCAGCAGCCCTACACAGGGCACTGGAAACACCATATATTTT,CASSPTQGTGNTIYF,TRBV7-9,TRBJ1-3,many,NA
TGCAGTGCACGGGGGTTTTGGGATCAGCCCCAGCATTTT,CSARGFWDQPQHF,TRBV20-1,TRBJ1-5,few,NA
TGTGCCAGAAGCTTGGTGAGGCCTAGCGCAGATACGCAGTATTTT,CARSLVRPSADTQYF,TRBV5-3,TRBJ2-3,few,NA
TGTGCCAGTTATTCTTACAGGGAGATGTACAATGAGCAGTTCTTC,CASYSYREMYNEQFF,TRBV27,TRBJ2-1,few,NA
TGTGCCAGCAGCATTAGTCGTGGCTACACCTTC,CASSISRGYTF,TRBV28,TRBJ1-2,few,NA
TGTGCCAGCAGGCCCCGGGCCGCGCTGAGTCAGCCCCAGCATTTT,CASRPRAALSQPQHF,TRBV2,TRBJ1-5,many,NA
TGTGCCAGCAGCGGGACAGGGGTGGCAGATACGCAGTATTTT,CASSGTGVADTQYF,TRBV2,TRBJ2-3,NA,TRBD1
TGTGCCAGCAGCGGCCGGGATTCCAACTACGAGCAGTACTTC,CASSGRDSNYEQYF,TRBV7-2,TRBJ2-7,NA,NA
TGCGCCAGCAGTGAGAGGAGGAGGGGGGGACAGGGACATGAAGCTTTCTTT,CASSERRRGGQGHEAFF,TRBV10-2,TRBJ1-1,few,TRBD1
TGTGCCAGCAGTCCAAGATTCCAGACCCAGTACTTC,CASSPRFQTQYF,TRBV12-3/TRBV12-4,TRBJ2-5,few,NA
TGCAGCGCCGAGGGACTAGCGGGGGGGCCGTCTCTCGTAGATACGCAGTATTTT,CSAEGLAGGPSLVDTQYF,TRBV29-1,TRBJ2-3,NA,TRBD2
TGCAGTGCTAGAGACGGGACAGGGGGACTGAGACCCCAGCATTTT,CSARDGTGGLRPQHF,TRBV20-1,TRBJ1-5,few,TRBD1
TGTGCCAGCAGCAAAGGAGGGCTAGCGGGAGGTATGACAGATACGCAGTATTTT,CASSKGGLAGGMTDTQYF,TRBV21-1,TRBJ2-3,many,NA
TGTGCCAGCAGTCCCGGTGGCGGGACAAGTGAAAAACTGTTTTTT,CASSPGGGTSEKLFF,TRBV28,TRBJ1-4,few,NA
TGTGCCAGCAGCTTACAGGGGAGAGGGTCCTACAATGAGCAGTTCTTC,CASSLQGRGSYNEQFF,TRBV7-2,TRBJ2-1,NA,NA
TGTGCCAGCAGCGTAGGTAGCTCTAGCTCCTACAATGAGCAGTTCTTC,CASSVGSSSSYNEQFF,TRBV9,TRBJ2-1,few,NA
TGTGCCAGCAGCTTAGGTGGTTGGGGTAATGAGCAGTTCTTC,CASSLGGWGNEQFF,TRBV7-9,TRBJ2-1,NA,NA
TGCAGCGTTAAACGGGGGGCTGAGGAGACCCAGTACTTC,CSVKRGAEETQYF,TRBV29-1,TRBJ2-5,NA,NA
TGCAGTGCTAGTTTAACCAGATCCTACGAGCAGTACTTC,CSASLTRSYEQYF,TRBV20-1,TRBJ2-7,NA,NA
TGTGCCAGCAGCGTAGGGACAGGGACTGAAGCTTTCTTT,CASSVGTGTEAFF,TRBV9,TRBJ1-1,few,TRBD1
TGTGCCAGCAGTGATGTGGACTACACCTACAATGAGCAGTTCTTC,CASSDVDYTYNEQFF,TRBV6-1,TRBJ2-1,few,NA
TGCGCCAGCAGCCAAAAAGCGGGAGGGGAGACCCAGTACTTC,CASSQKAGGETQYF,TRBV4-1,TRBJ2-5,NA,TRBD2
TGCGCCAGCAGCCTCGACAGGGGACGGGACACTGAAGCTTTCTTT,CASSLDRGRDTEAFF,TRBV5-1,TRBJ1-1,NA,TRBD1
TGCGCCAGCAGCTCCTATGGACTAGCGGATAACATTCAGTACTTC,CASSSYGLADNIQYF,TRBV4-3,TRBJ2-4,many,TRBD2
TGTGCCAGCCGACGGTCATCCACTGAAGCTTTCTTT,CASRRSSTEAFF,TRBV12-3/TRBV12-4,TRBJ1-1,NA,NA
TGTGCCAGCAGTATAGCTGCCACCGGGGAGCTGTTTTTT,CASSIAATGELFF,TRBV28,TRBJ2-2,many,NA
TGCAGTGCTAGACCCCCGCGCCCCAACCCTAACTATGGCTACACCTTC,CSARPPRPNPNYGYTF,TRBV20-1,TRBJ1-2,NA,NA
TGTGCCAGCAGTGCTTGGGTTAGCACAGATACGCAGTATTTT,CASSAWVSTDTQYF,TRBV2,TRBJ2-3,NA,NA
TGCGCCAGCAGCCAAGCCCCTATTAGCTCCTATAATTCACCCCTCCACTTT,CASSQAPISSYNSPLHF,TRBV4-3,TRBJ1-6,NA,NA
TGTGCCAGCAGCTTAGGGGGTTTCGACTATGGCTACACCTTC,CASSLGGFDYGYTF,TRBV7-2,TRBJ1-2,NA,NA
TGTGCCAGCAGCCGCGAGAGGGATACCGGGGAGCTGTTTTTT,CASSRERDTGELFF,TRBV11-2,TRBJ2-2,NA,NA
TGCGCCAGCAGCTTGGGCCCGGGACAGGGTCACGAGCAGTACTTC,CASSLGPGQGHEQYF,TRBV5-1,TRBJ2-7,many,TRBD1
TGCGCCAGCAGCCAAACTAGTGGGGACAGGGGGAGTGAGCAGTTCTTC,CASSQTSGDRGSEQFF,TRBV4-1,TRBJ2-1,many,TRBD1
TGCAGCGTTGGGGGACTAGCGGTCAACACCGGGGAGCTGTTTTTT,CSVGGLAVNTGELFF,TRBV29-1,TRBJ2-2,NA,TRBD2
TGCAGTGCTAGGGATCCCAGGATAGCGGGAGCCACACAACAGTTCTTC,CSARDPRIAGATQQFF,TRBV20-1,TRBJ2-1,NA,TRBD2
TGTGCCAGCAGCTTAGCGGGACAGGGAGTAGAGACCCAGTACTTC,CASSLAGQGVETQYF,TRBV7-2,TRBJ2-5,NA,TRBD1
TGTGCCAGCAGCTTCCCTAATGACGGGACAGGCTCCTACAATGAGCAGTTCTTC,CASSFPNDGTGSYNEQFF,TRBV7-2,TRBJ2-1,many,TRBD1
NA,CASTSGPEQYF,TRBV12-3/TRBV12-4,TRBJ2-7,once,NA
TGTGCCAGCAGTTTGAATGAGCAGTTCTTC,CASSLNEQFF,TRBV12-3/TRBV12-4,TRBJ2-1,NA,NA